Listed below are T cell receptor beta chains from one sample, sequenced in a study of shared clonotypes between healthy human individuals. Only in-frame clones appear in the TCRdb table, and some are missing; sequencing was by immunoSEQ multiplex PCR. The table has roughly 1.5 million clones, roughly 98% seen once; the top ten hold around 0.45%. The sequencing sample was made of naive CD4+ T cells sorted from blood. The source is a man aged 25-45 years in good health. Each CDR3 is given with its conserved first and last residue. A D gene is named only where the DNA matches it firmly.

>TRBV6-1|TRBJ2-7|.
TGTGCCAGCAGGAGAAGGACAGAGAGCTCCTACGAGCAGTACTTC
CASRRRTESSYEQYF
>TRBV27|TRBJ2-7|.
TGTGCCAGCAGTCCCGATGGTGAGCAGTACTTC
CASSPDGEQYF
>TRBV6-5|TRBJ2-7|TRBD1
TGTGCCAGCAGTTACTGGGACAGACGGTACGAGCAGTACTTC
CASSYWDRRYEQYF
>TRBV10-3|TRBJ2-7|TRBD2
TGTGCCATCACCCCAAGGACTAGTTCTAGCGAGCAGTACTTC
CAITPRTSSSEQYF
>TRBV28|TRBJ2-7|.
TGTGCCAGCAGTTCCCCCTCCAGCGAGCTCTACGAGCAGTACTTC
CASSSPSSELYEQYF
>TRBV27|TRBJ1-5|TRBD1
TGTGCCAGCAGTTCCGCGGGACAGGGGAATCAGCCCCAGCATTTT
CASSSAGQGNQPQHF
>TRBV2|TRBJ2-1|TRBD2
TGTGCCAGCAGTGCGGCACTAGCGGGAGCTACTGAGCAGTTCTTC
CASSAALAGATEQFF
>TRBV6-1|TRBJ1-4|.
TGTGCCAGCAGTGACGAAACAGAGGATGAAAAACTGTTTTTT
CASSDETEDEKLFF
>TRBV20-1|TRBJ2-1|.
TGCAGTGCTTGGGGCAATGAGCAGTTCTTC
CSAWGNEQFF
>TRBV10-3|TRBJ2-7|TRBD2
TGTGCCATCAGTGAGTCGACTAGCCGGCCCTACGAGCAGTACTTC
CAISESTSRPYEQYF
>TRBV7-8|TRBJ2-7|.
TGTGCCAGCAGTCTAGGGGTCCACGAGCAGTACTTC
CASSLGVHEQYF
>TRBV25-1|TRBJ1-2|.
TGTGCCAGCAGTGTGAACTCCGGTGGCTACACCTTC
CASSVNSGGYTF
>TRBV7-2|TRBJ2-7|TRBD1
TGTGCCAGCAGCCGCGACAGGGGTTTGGCCTACGAGCAGTACTTC
CASSRDRGLAYEQYF
>TRBV11-2|TRBJ1-5|.
TGTGCCAGCAGCTGGGGGCCTGACAATCAGCCCCAGCATTTT
CASSWGPDNQPQHF
>TRBV6-5|TRBJ2-3|TRBD1
TGTGCCAGCAGTACTGGACAGGGCACTATCGATACGCAGTATTTT
CASSTGQGTIDTQYF
>TRBV19|TRBJ2-1|.
TGTGCCAGTAATCGCCAGGGAGCCTACAATGAGCAGTTCTTC
CASNRQGAYNEQFF
>TRBV2|TRBJ1-3|.
TGTGCCAGCAGCTCTGACAGAGCCTCTGGAAACACCATATATTTT
CASSSDRASGNTIYF
>TRBV4-1|TRBJ1-5|.
TGCGCCAGCAGCCGCCGCCAGGATAGCAATCAGCCCCAGCATTTT
CASSRRQDSNQPQHF
>TRBV7-8|TRBJ2-7|.
TGTGCCAGCAGCTTATTCCGAGAAAAAGGCTACGAGCAGTACTTC
CASSLFREKGYEQYF
>TRBV28|TRBJ2-3|.
TGTGCCAGCAGTTTGGCCGGGACGCGGGATTTT
CASSLAGTRDF
>TRBV18|TRBJ2-3|.
TGTGCCAGCTCACCACCGGTCGGGCAGTCCACAGATACGCAGTATTTT
CASSPPVGQSTDTQYF
>TRBV7-9|TRBJ2-7|.
TGTGCCAGCAGCACGAGGACGGTTAGCTCCTACGAGCAGTACTTC
CASSTRTVSSYEQYF
>TRBV7-8|TRBJ1-4|.
TGTGCCAGCAGCTCCATAAACAGGGTATTAGGTGAAAAACTGTTTTTT
CASSSINRVLGEKLFF